The 23 T cell receptor beta chains below were found in one sample sequenced in a study of blood T cell repertoires in COVID-19. Profiling relied on immunoSEQ multiplex PCR, and the TCRdb table lists in-frame clones only, not all of them. This table has tens of thousands of clones, over 75% appearing once. Sequenced sample: peripheral blood. The receptors originated from a human donor in a cohort sampled during active COVID-19.

The chain has TRBV7-2 and TRBJ2-5; 9 positions match TRBD2. This CDR3 region has 15 residues. After removal of 3 bases from V and 3 bases from J, the junction contained 5 bases not matched to a gene. The V gene's germline CDR1 is SGHTA and CDR2 FQGNSA. The DNA of the CDR3 is TGTGCCAGCAGCTTGATGGGCGGGGGGGAAGAGACCCAGTACTTC. Its protein is CASSLMGGGEETQYF. Filled out from reference TRBV7-2 and TRBJ2-5, the complete variable domain reads GAGVSQSPSNKVTEKGKDVELRCDPISGHTALYWYRQSLGQGLEFLIYFQGNSAPDKSGLPSDRFSAERTGGSVSTLTIQRTQQEDSAVYLCASSLMGGGEETQYFGPGTRLLVL.

The J gene is TRBJ2-1, the V gene TRBV9; 8 nucleotides agree with TRBD2. The CDR3 extends over 15 amino acids. The V segment lost 3 bases and the J segment 1 base; nucleotides outside the gene matches: 3. Germline CDR1 reads SGDLS; CDR2 reads YYNGEE. The CDR3 here is CASSARGGSYNEQFF. CDR3 in DNA: TGTGCCAGCAGCGCCCGCGGGGGGTCCTACAATGAGCAGTTCTTC.

The V gene is TRBV9, the J gene TRBJ2-1; 8 nucleotides align to TRBD2. J lost 2 bases, V lost 3 bases, and 4 bases had no gene match. The CDR3 covers 15 residues. Germline CDR1 is SGDLS and CDR2 is YYNGEE. CDR3 DNA sequence: TGTGCCAGCAGCGGAAGCGGGGGCGCCTACAATGAGCAGTTCTTC. This encodes CASSGSGGAYNEQFF.

The V call is TRBV19, the J call TRBJ1-4; 8 bases map to TRBD1. The CDR3 length is 15 residues. The V gene end was trimmed by 5 bases and the J gene end by 4 bases; junction bases not matched to a gene: 6. Germline V gene sequence: CDR1 LNHDA, CDR2 SQIVND (reference sequence). The CDR3 DNA reads as TGTGCCAGTAGTGCACCAGGGGGCGGTAATGAAAAACTGTTTTTT. This translates into CASSAPGGGNEKLFF.

Details on this clone: At the DNA level, this CDR3 is encoded by other sequences in the same sample as well. The chain is built from TRBV18 and TRBJ1-2; D might be TRBD1 (5 bases). The germline V gene has CDR1 KGHSH and CDR2 LQKENI. V lost 2 bases to trimming and J lost 1 base, with 5 bases between them. This CDR3 contains 13 residues. CDR3 protein: CASSPDSNYGYTF. The CDR3 nucleotides read TGTGCCAGCTCACCAGACAGTAACTATGGCTACACCTTC. Combining the CDR3 with reference TRBV18 and TRBJ1-2 gives the whole variable domain NAGVMQNPRHLVRRRGQEARLRCSPMKGHSHVYWYRQLPEEGLKFMVYLQKENIIDESGMPKERFSAEFPKEGPSILRIQQVVRGDSAAYFCASSPDSNYGYTFGSGTRLTVV.

This clone was counted only a few times. V and J are TRBV10-3 and TRBJ2-7; 11 bases agree with TRBD1. J lost 4 bases, V lost 8 bases, and 10 bases had no gene match. CDR3 length: 15 amino acids. Germline V gene data show CDR1 as ENHRY and CDR2 as SYGVKD. In DNA, the CDR3 is TGTGCCATCGGTGGCGGACAGGGGGCAAATTACGAGCAGTACTTC. Residues: CAIGGGQGANYEQYF.

The V and J genes are TRBV7-7 and TRBJ2-2; 14 bases map to TRBD2. Per germline, CDR1 SSHAT and CDR2 FNYEAQ (reference sequence). Germline trimming cut 5 bases from V and 6 bases from J; bases unmatched to any gene: 2. The CDR3 is 15 amino acids. CDR3 sequence reads: CASSGLAGGSGELFF. CDR3 nucleotide sequence: TGTGCCAGCAGCGGACTAGCGGGGGGATCCGGGGAGCTGTTTTTT.

CDR3 coding DNA: TGTGCCAGCAGTCTACAGGGGAAGGCTTTCTTT. It yields the protein CASSLQGKAFF. V gene TRBV28 combines with J gene TRBJ1-1; 7 bases are shared with TRBD1. Germline CDR1 MDHEN, CDR2 SYDVKM. V dropped 5 bases and J dropped 11; count of bases not matched to a gene: 5. CDR3 length equals 11 residues.

V is TRBV11-3 and J is TRBJ2-5; 9 bases are a match to TRBD1. Germline V gene sequence: CDR1 SGHNT, CDR2 YENEEA. Germline trimming cut 3 bases from V and 9 bases from J; bases unmatched to any gene: 17. This CDR3 contains 17 residues. The CDR3: CASSFKGLTGTGTPQYF. In nucleotides, the CDR3 is TGTGCCAGCAGCTTTAAGGGATTAACCGGGACAGGGACCCCCCAGTACTTC.

The rearrangement joins TRBV7-9 to TRBJ1-2; the D gene is possibly TRBD1 (5 bases). Trimming removed 1 base from V and 1 base from J, with 13 bases in between. CDR3 length equals 16 residues. The germline CDR1 and CDR2 sequences are SEHNR and FQNEAQ (reference sequence). CDR3 DNA: TGTGCCAGCAGCTTAGGGGGACTCAGGGATAACTATGGCTACACCTTC. Protein product: CASSLGGLRDNYGYTF.

This clone showed up just a few times. As DNA, the CDR3 is TGTGCCAGCGGCATCTCCGGTGTCTGGGGGCGAGGGGACACTGAAGCTTTCTTT. Its protein is CASGISGVWGRGDTEAFF. This chain uses TRBV7-2 with TRBJ1-1, with D perhaps TRBD1 (6 bases). In germline, CDR1 is SGHTA, CDR2 FQGNSA. With 8 bases removed from V and 3 bases from J, the gap between germline ends came to 28 bases. This CDR3 spans 18 amino acids. The complete variable domain, with remaining parts taken from reference TRBV7-2 and TRBJ1-1, reads GAGVSQSPSNKVTEKGKDVELRCDPISGHTALYWYRQSLGQGLEFLIYFQGNSAPDKSGLPSDRFSAERTGGSVSTLTIQRTQQEDSAVYLCASGISGVWGRGDTEAFFGQGTRLTVV.

The rearrangement uses TRBV5-6 and TRBJ2-5; 10 positions agree with TRBD1. The germline gives CDR1 SGHDT, CDR2 YYEEEE. The CDR3 sequence is 16 residues long. J gave up 3 bases and V 2 bases, and 7 bases lay outside the gene matches. This chain's CDR3 is CASSFDRGLGEETQYF. The CDR3 DNA is TGTGCCAGCAGCTTTGACAGGGGGCTAGGGGAAGAGACCCAGTACTTC.

The chain joins TRBV11-2 to TRBJ1-4; 7 bases align to TRBD1. The CDR3 is made up of 15 amino acids. V lost 5 bases and J lost 4; bases outside the gene matches: 7. Per the germline V gene, CDR1 is SGHAT and CDR2 is FQNNGV. Here the CDR3 DNA reads TGTGCCAGCAGCCCCTGGACAGGAATTAATGAAAAACTGTTTTTT. Translating gives CASSPWTGINEKLFF.

The chain couples TRBV4-1 to TRBJ1-5; weak D call: TRBD1 (6 bases). Germline loops: CDR1 MGHRA, CDR2 YSYEKL. V was shortened by 3 bases and J by 0 bases, with 9 bases between the two germline ends. This CDR3 has 15 amino acids. The CDR3 sequence: CASSHEGGSNQPQHF. The DNA of the CDR3 is TGCGCCAGCAGCCATGAAGGGGGTAGCAATCAGCCCCAGCATTTT.

The gene calls are TRBV27 and TRBJ2-3; TRBD2 agrees at 8 bases. CDR3 length equals 16 residues. With V trimmed by 1 base and J by 2 bases, 5 bases remained unmatched. Germline-derived CDR1 and CDR2 are MNHEY and SMNVEV (reference sequence). Here the CDR3 reads CASSLFGGGVTDTQYF. The CDR3 nucleotides are TGTGCCAGCAGTTTATTCGGGGGGGGAGTCACAGATACGCAGTATTTT.

J is TRBJ2-7 and V is TRBV4-3; TRBD1 is a possible D gene (6 bases). Deletions cut 4 bases from V and 0 bases from J, with 13 bases between. This CDR3 contains 15 residues. Germline CDR1 reads LGHNA; CDR2 reads YSLEER. CDR3 nucleotide sequence: TGCGCCAGCAGCCGGATTCCGGACAGCTCCTACGAGCAGTACTTC. Amino acids: CASSRIPDSSYEQYF.

The CDR3 here is CASSLGLALTYEQYF. CDR3 coding DNA: TGCGCCAGCAGTCTGGGACTAGCCCTAACCTACGAGCAGTACTTC. The chain couples TRBV5-1 to TRBJ2-7, with 9 bases identical to TRBD2. The J segment lost 2 bases and the V segment lost 5 bases, leaving 8 bases of the junction unmatched. Germline V gene data show CDR1 as SGHRS and CDR2 as YFSETQ. The CDR3 has 15 residues.

This clone was observed once. This chain links TRBV12-5 with TRBJ1-1; D is unclear. Germline assignment: CDR1 LGHNT and CDR2 FRNRAP. This CDR3 has 13 amino acids. Between the trimmed V and J ends, which lost 2 bases and 3 bases, there was a span of 7 bases. The chain's CDR3 is CASGLMEDTEAFF. CDR3 nucleotide sequence: TGTGCTAGTGGTTTGATGGAGGACACTGAAGCTTTCTTT.

The V call is TRBV5-1, the J call TRBJ2-3; the D is unclear. The germline V gene has CDR1 SGHRS and CDR2 YFSETQ. Trimming took off 0 bases at V and 0 bases at J, with 5 bases between the two ends. The CDR3 runs to 14 residues. The CDR3 region is CASSLASSTDTQYF. In nucleotides, the CDR3 is TGCGCCAGCAGCTTGGCCTCTAGCACAGATACGCAGTATTTT.

V and J are TRBV5-4 and TRBJ1-2; 8 bases match TRBD1. CDR1 SGHNT and CDR2 YYREEE come from the germline V gene (reference sequence). The CDR3 is 17 residues long. With V trimmed by 4 bases and J by 7 bases, 18 bases remained unmatched. The CDR3 region has the DNA TGTGCCAGCAGCCCCGACAGGGGCGGCAGGGGGCAAGGTGGCTACACCTTC. Translating it yields CASSPDRGGRGQGGYTF.

The CDR3, as DNA: TGTGCCAGTAGTACAACAGGAGACAGCCTCTATGGCTACACCTTC. Protein: CASSTTGDSLYGYTF. This chain joins TRBV19 and TRBJ1-2, with D possibly TRBD1 on 5 matching bases. The CDR3 has 15 residues. V dropped 4 bases and J dropped 4 bases, with 16 bases sitting between them. From germline, CDR1 is LNHDA and CDR2 SQIVND (reference sequence). The whole variable domain, remainder taken from reference TRBV19 and TRBJ1-2, is DGGITQSPKYLFRKEGQNVTLSCEQNLNHDAMYWYRQDPGQGLRLIYYSQIVNDFQKGDIAEGYSVSREKKESFPLTVTSAQKNPTAFYLCASSTTGDSLYGYTFGSGTRLTVV.

The V and J genes are TRBV7-2 and TRBJ1-6; no reliable D call. Trimming shortened V by 5 bases and J by 0 bases, and 5 bases separated the two germline ends. The CDR3 covers 14 residues. The germline V gene has CDR1 SGHTA and CDR2 FQGNSA. The CDR3 DNA is TGTGCCAGCAGCCGGGACTCCTATAATTCACCCCTCCACTTT. It is translated as CASSRDSYNSPLHF.

Here the CDR3 reads CASSSAGNLSPLHF. CDR3 DNA sequence: TGTGCCAGCAGCTCAGCAGGGAACCTTTCACCCCTCCACTTT. The chain carries TRBV11-3 and TRBJ1-6; the D gene is possibly TRBD1 (5 bases). This CDR3 spans 14 amino acids. CDR1 is SGHNT, CDR2 YENEEA, per germline. V was cut by 4 bases and J by 9 bases, with 13 bases left in between.